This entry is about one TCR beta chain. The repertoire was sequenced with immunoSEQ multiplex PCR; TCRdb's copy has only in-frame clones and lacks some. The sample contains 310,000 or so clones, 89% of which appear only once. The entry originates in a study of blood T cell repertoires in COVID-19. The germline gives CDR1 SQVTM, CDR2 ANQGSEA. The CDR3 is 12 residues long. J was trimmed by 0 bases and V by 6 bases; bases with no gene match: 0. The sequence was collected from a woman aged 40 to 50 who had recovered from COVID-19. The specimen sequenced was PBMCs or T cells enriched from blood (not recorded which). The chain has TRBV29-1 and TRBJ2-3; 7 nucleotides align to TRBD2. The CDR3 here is CSVGGSTDTQYF. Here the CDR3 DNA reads TGCAGCGTGGGAGGGAGCACAGATACGCAGTATTTT.